This entry features one T cell receptor beta chain sequence. This entry belongs to a study of technical replicates of blood from a handful of donors. In germline, CDR1 is MNHNS, CDR2 SASEGT. CDR3 length: 15 residues. Trimming took 3 bases from V and 10 from J; bases not matched to a gene: 8. Produced via immunoSEQ multiplex PCR; TCRdb's table is partial and in-frame only. The sample shows about 73,000 clones, 90% to 95% of them seen only once. The sample comprised PBMCs. The rearrangement uses TRBV6-1 and TRBJ1-6; 8 bases line up with TRBD1. This TCR came from a human donor in good health. Some clones in this sample may be carry-over from other donors' samples. For the CDR3, the DNA is TGTGCCAGCAGTGAGGGCAGGGGGCGTAGGTCACCCCTCCACTTT. Encoded protein: CASSEGRGRRSPLHF.